The rows below give T cell receptor beta chains drawn from one sample of a study of T cells in Graves' hyperthyroidism and ophthalmopathy. One entry per CDR3 protein, called by TCRdb with MiXCR from the multiplex PCR reads. The table includes a few hundred thousand distinct CDR3 sequences, around 16% detected once. The sample taken for sequencing was blood. These receptors were obtained from a woman aged 25 to 39 with Graves' hyperthyroidism. The conserved cysteine and the conserved F or W are not part of the CDR3 here.

TRBV7-2	TRBJ2-7	ASSLALGRGFYEQY
TRBV12-3/TRBV12-4	TRBJ1-1	ASSLAGGPSAEAF
TRBV29-1	TRBJ2-7	SVEEPGTGPIYEQY
TRBV11-2	TRBJ2-1	ASSLVLQGFNEQF
TRBV30	TRBJ2-3	AWRGRDRAVDTQY
TRBV5-6	TRBJ1-2	ASSSLYYGYT
TRBV19	TRBJ2-5	ASSMEERDSEETQY
TRBV3-1	TRBJ2-2	ASSLSGSNTGELF
TRBV5-5	TRBJ2-7	ASSRRGLETPNTPSYEQY
TRBV11-2	TRBJ2-7	ASSLGQTSTYEQY
TRBV12-3/TRBV12-4	TRBJ2-3	ASSPPGQGPDTQY
TRBV9	TRBJ2-2	ASSAFGTSPGELF
TRBV28	TRBJ1-2	ASSLIGGGYT
TRBV15	TRBJ2-1	ATSRDDSGYYNEQF
TRBV29-1	TRBJ2-7	SVEGPGADEQY
TRBV6-1	TRBJ2-1	ASGRLAGGDEQF
TRBV7-2	TRBJ2-3	ASSFTVGNYADTQY
TRBV18	TRBJ2-1	ASSPPTGGLLGEQF
TRBV20-1	TRBJ1-6	SGKQGYNSPLH
TRBV28	TRBJ2-3	ASSITGAPPDTQY
TRBV11-2	TRBJ2-3	ASSLDQQDRATDTQY
TRBV12-3/TRBV12-4	TRBJ2-7	ASSLSGQGTYEQY
TRBV12-3/TRBV12-4	TRBJ2-7	ASRGWYEQY
TRBV10-3	TRBJ1-2	ATETGRGYT
TRBV12-5	TRBJ2-1	ASQRGGDNEQF
TRBV9	TRBJ2-1	ASSVTGTGENEQF
TRBV2	TRBJ2-1	ASGGYNEQF
TRBV25-1	TRBJ1-1	ASSSGARTEAF
TRBV5-1	TRBJ2-3	ASSPGGTSGSDTQY
TRBV7-3	TRBJ2-1	ASSLIGRGSDNEQF
TRBV6-2/TRBV6-3	TRBJ1-1	ASSLLEPRNTEAF
TRBV12-3/TRBV12-4	TRBJ2-5	ASSPGLAGVPGQETQY
TRBV14	TRBJ1-4	ASSQELGEKLF
TRBV12-3/TRBV12-4	TRBJ1-4	ASRGQGYEKLF
TRBV2	TRBJ2-1	ASYGPAGNEQF
TRBV5-4	TRBJ2-1	ASSLDLAENYNEQF
TRBV20-1	TRBJ2-1	SASESSRGYNEQF
TRBV20-1	TRBJ2-3	SAFLLDSPASTDTQY
TRBV5-4	TRBJ2-7	ASSLNAGAYYEQY
TRBV12-3/TRBV12-4	TRBJ2-7	ASSLWGVGEQY
TRBV7-6	TRBJ2-3	ASSYRGRERSTDTQY
TRBV6-2/TRBV6-3	TRBJ2-1	ASSLASGRFNNEQF
TRBV20-1	TRBJ1-1	SAGTGRGPEAF
TRBV19	TRBJ1-2	ASSAGTLFGGYT
TRBV12-3/TRBV12-4	TRBJ1-1	ASSFPKHLSGNTEAF
TRBV25-1	TRBJ2-5	ASSGSRGETQY
TRBV5-5	TRBJ2-7	ASSPGSEQY
TRBV2	TRBJ1-1	ASSEWGATGSTEAF
TRBV6-2/TRBV6-3	TRBJ2-7	ASRTVLIRDEQY
TRBV28	TRBJ1-2	ASSSPRRAGYGYT
TRBV5-6	TRBJ1-1	AGSLKGPTNTEAF
TRBV11-1	TRBJ2-1	ASSLLSSGRAYNEQF
TRBV27	TRBJ1-2	ASSPLGVGGYT